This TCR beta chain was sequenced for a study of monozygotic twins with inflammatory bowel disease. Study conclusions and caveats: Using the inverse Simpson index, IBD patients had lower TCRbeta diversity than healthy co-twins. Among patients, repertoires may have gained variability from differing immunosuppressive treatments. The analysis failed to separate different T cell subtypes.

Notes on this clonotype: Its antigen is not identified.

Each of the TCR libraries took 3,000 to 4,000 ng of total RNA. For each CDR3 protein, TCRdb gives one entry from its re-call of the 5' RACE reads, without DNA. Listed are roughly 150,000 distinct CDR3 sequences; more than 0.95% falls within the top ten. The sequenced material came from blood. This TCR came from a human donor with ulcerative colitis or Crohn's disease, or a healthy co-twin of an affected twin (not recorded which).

The CDR3 region is CASRSNSPTDTQYF. V is TRBV5-1 and J is TRBJ2-3; TCRdb returns TRBD2, unconfirmable since there is no DNA. Looked up from germline, CDR1 is SGHRS and CDR2 is YFSETQ. This CDR3 is 14 amino acids long.